These 9 T cell receptor beta chains share one sample of origin, sequenced in a study of shared clonotypes between healthy human individuals. Clones were sequenced by immunoSEQ multiplex PCR, and TCRdb holds only the in-frame ones, with some missing. This table holds hundreds of thousands of clones, approximately 96% found once. Naive CD8 cells comprised CD45RO-negative, CCR7-positively selected cells, excluding terminally differentiated effector memory CD45RA+ cells. The sample comprised naive CD8+ T cells sorted from blood. Receptors were obtained from a woman aged 30 to 39 in good health.

The chain has TRBV5-5 and TRBJ1-5; maybe TRBD1 (5 bases). Germline CDR1 and CDR2: SGHKS and YYEKEE (reference sequence). The CDR3 spans 13 residues. V was trimmed by 0 bases and J by 6 bases, leaving 7 bases between them. CDR3 sequence (DNA): TGTGCCAGCAGCTTGGCAGGGTTTCAGCCCCAGCATTTT. Translating it yields CASSLAGFQPQHF.

This rearrangement joins TRBV4-2 to TRBJ2-5; D remains ambiguous. The DNA end lines up better with TRBJ2-7; the J call may be wrong. CDR3 length: 14 residues. The germline gives CDR1 LGHNA, CDR2 YNFKEQ. The CDR3 region is CASSQGPPPYEQYF. Written as DNA, the CDR3 is TGTGCCAGCAGCCAAGGTCCTCCCCCCTACGAGCAGTACTTC.

The genes are TRBV7-8 and TRBJ2-5; tentatively, D is TRBD2 (5 bases). The germline V and J ends were trimmed by 4 bases and 3 bases, with 15 bases remaining between them. Germline V lookup: CDR1 SGHVS, CDR2 FQNEAQ. This CDR3 comprises 15 residues. CDR3 sequence (DNA): TGTGCCAGCAGCTCCCTAGGACTGAAAGAAGAGACCCAGTACTTC. This sequence encodes CASSSLGLKEETQYF.

The V gene is TRBV7-7, the J gene TRBJ2-7; D perhaps matches TRBD2 (6 bases). V lost 0 bases and J 3 bases, leaving 12 bases between the germline ends. Germline values: CDR1 SSHAT, CDR2 FNYEAQ (reference sequence). The CDR3 is 15 amino acids. This CDR3 is CASSLALGTGYEQYF. CDR3 DNA sequence: TGTGCCAGCAGCTTAGCGCTAGGGACTGGCTACGAGCAGTACTTC.

This chain uses TRBV25-1 with TRBJ2-7; unclear D gene. Germline V gene data show CDR1 as MGHDK and CDR2 as SYGVNS. The V and J ends lost 4 bases and 0 bases respectively, with 10 bases between them. The CDR3 runs to 14 residues. Here the CDR3 DNA reads TGTGCCAGCAGTGGGCTGACGAGCTCCTACGAGCAGTACTTC. Amino acids: CASSGLTSSYEQYF.

About this clone itself: Other DNA sequences in this sample translate to the same CDR3. This rearrangement joins TRBV7-9 to TRBJ2-7; 9 nucleotides line up with TRBD1. V trimming: 5 bases; J trimming: 4 bases; junction bases outside the gene matches: 9. CDR1 SEHNR and CDR2 FQNEAQ come from the germline V gene (reference sequence). The CDR3 spans 15 residues. CDR3 protein: CASSLGQGIIYEQYF. In DNA form, the CDR3 reads TGTGCCAGCAGCCTCGGACAGGGGATTATATACGAGCAGTACTTC.

The rearrangement uses TRBV13 and TRBJ2-3; 9 positions agree with TRBD1. The CDR3 runs 14 residues. Germline V gene lookup returns CDR1 PRHDT and CDR2 FYEKMQ (reference sequence). J lost 7 bases, V lost 4 bases, and 6 bases had no gene match. This CDR3 reads CASSSTGGKYTQYF. CDR3 bases: TGTGCCAGCAGCTCCACAGGGGGCAAATATACGCAGTATTTT.

This sequence joins TRBV14 and TRBJ1-2; no clear D gene. Germline V gives CDR1 SGHDN, CDR2 FVKESK. The V end was cut by 5 bases, the J end by 11 bases, with 21 bases between. This CDR3 comprises 14 residues. As DNA, the CDR3 is TGTGCCAGCAGCACAAGCCCTACGGCTTTAGGATACACCTTC. This codes for CASSTSPTALGYTF.

The chain couples TRBV13 to TRBJ1-1; unclear D gene. The CDR3 covers 15 residues. Trimming left V 4 bases short and J 2 bases short, with 14 bases between. The germline V gene has CDR1 PRHDT and CDR2 FYEKMQ (reference sequence). CDR3 sequence reads: CASSSTPEGNTEAFF. The CDR3 DNA reads TGTGCCAGCAGCTCCACCCCCGAGGGTAACACTGAAGCTTTCTTT.